The clone carrying this T cell receptor beta chain has a handful of counts. Its antigen remains unknown. These data belong to a study of blood T cells in healthy people across ages. Using a J-beta primer mix together with a sample-barcoded 5' primer, a second PCR was run for about 7 to 12 cycles. No fewer than 3 million CDR3-containing paired-end reads came from each sample. TCRdb independently ran MiXCR on the 5' RACE reads; one entry per CDR3 protein. The sample includes hundreds of thousands of distinct CDR3 sequences, around 41% of them seen just once. Notes on the study in general: Calculation of diversity from one million T cells yielded estimates considered to be underestimates. Because donor CMV status was unknown, expanded clonotype changes were possibly confounded. Any conclusive comparison of naive versus antigen-experienced cells was prevented by using unsorted PBMCs.

V shed 3 bases, J shed 4 bases, and the junction held 7 bases outside the gene matches. This CDR3 is 15 amino acids long. The germline V gene encodes CDR1 DFQATT and CDR2 SNEGSKA (reference sequence). The TCR comes from a man older than 75 in good health. Sequenced material: blood. The J gene is TRBJ2-1, the V gene TRBV20-1; 9 bases map to TRBD2. The CDR3 loop reads CSARALAGPYNEQFF. In DNA form, the CDR3 reads TGCAGTGCTAGGGCACTAGCGGGTCCGTACAATGAGCAGTTCTTC.